This T cell receptor (beta chain) comes out of a study of identical twins. Points from the study as a whole: Conclusions came from cross-sectional statistical analysis, not from following the same donors. For zero-insertion analyses, partial confounding could come from invariant MAIT and iNKT cells. Alpha sequences that were out-of-frame and twin-shared showed an excess of low generation probability.

Details on this clonotype: What it recognizes is unknown.

TCRdb reprocessed the 5' RACE reads via MiXCR and lists one record per CDR3 protein. The sample consists of more than 1.5 million distinct CDR3 sequences, about 31% of them appearing once. Looked up from germline, CDR1 is MDHEN and CDR2 is SYDVKM. The CDR3 has 13 amino acids. V gave up 5 bases and J gave up 13 bases, with 20 bases separating them. The sample comprised cord blood. The chain has TRBV28 and TRBJ2-5; the D gene is possibly TRBD2 (6 bases). This clonotype originated in a newborn girl in good health. Here the CDR3 reads CASSRDFPYERYF. The DNA of the CDR3 is TGTGCCAGCAGTCGGGACTTCCCCTACGAGCGGTACTTC.